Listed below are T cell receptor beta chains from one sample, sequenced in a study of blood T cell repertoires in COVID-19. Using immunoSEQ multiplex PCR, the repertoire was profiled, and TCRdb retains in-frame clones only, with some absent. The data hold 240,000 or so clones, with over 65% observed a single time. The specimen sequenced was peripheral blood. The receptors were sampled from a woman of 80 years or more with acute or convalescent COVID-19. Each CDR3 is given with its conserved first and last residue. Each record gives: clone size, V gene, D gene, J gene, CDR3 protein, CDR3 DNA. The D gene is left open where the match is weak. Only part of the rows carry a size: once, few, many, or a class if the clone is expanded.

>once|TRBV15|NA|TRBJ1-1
CATSREPRGSGTEAFF
TGTGCCACCAGCAGAGAGCCGCGGGGGTCCGGCACTGAAGCTTTCTTT
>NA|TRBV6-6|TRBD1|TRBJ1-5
CASSYPGQGHRQPQHF
TGTGCCAGCAGTTACCCGGGACAGGGGCATAGGCAGCCCCAGCATTTT
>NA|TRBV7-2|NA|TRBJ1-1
CASSFFGVAEGQEAFF
TGTGCCAGCAGCTTTTTTGGGGTGGCGGAAGGACAGGAAGCTTTCTTT
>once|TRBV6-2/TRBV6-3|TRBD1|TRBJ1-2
CASSRQGTGGYTF
TGTGCCAGCAGCAGACAGGGAACGGGTGGCTACACCTTC
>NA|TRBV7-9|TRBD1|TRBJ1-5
CASSEGQGNQPQHF
TGTGCCAGCAGCGAGGGACAGGGCAATCAGCCCCAGCATTTT
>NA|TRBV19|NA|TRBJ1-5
CASSITGGDQPQHF
TGTGCCAGTAGTATAACGGGGGGGGATCAGCCCCAGCATTTT
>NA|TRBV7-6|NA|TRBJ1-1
CASSLEIDSEAFF
TGTGCCAGCAGCTTAGAAATAGACTCTGAAGCTTTCTTT
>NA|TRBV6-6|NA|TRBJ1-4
CASSSAVRTTNEKLFF
TGTGCCAGCAGTTCCGCCGTCAGGACAACTAATGAAAAACTGTTTTTT
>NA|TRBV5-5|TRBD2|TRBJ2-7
CASSPHGAGGPHEQYF
TGTGCCAGCAGCCCCCATGGGGCGGGAGGGCCCCACGAGCAGTACTTC
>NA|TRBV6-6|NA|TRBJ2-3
CASTPPGADTQYF
TGTGCCAGCACCCCCCCGGGGGCAGATACGCAGTATTTT